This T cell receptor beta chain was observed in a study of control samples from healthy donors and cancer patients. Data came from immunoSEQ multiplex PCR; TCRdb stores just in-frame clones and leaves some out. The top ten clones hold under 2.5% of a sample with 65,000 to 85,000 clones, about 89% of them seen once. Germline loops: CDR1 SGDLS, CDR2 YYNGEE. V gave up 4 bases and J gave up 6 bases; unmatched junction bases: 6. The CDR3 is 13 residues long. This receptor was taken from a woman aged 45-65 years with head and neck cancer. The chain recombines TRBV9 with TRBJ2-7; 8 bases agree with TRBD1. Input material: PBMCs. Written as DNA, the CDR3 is TGTGCCAGCAGCCAGACAGGGGCGACCGAGCAGTACTTC. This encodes CASSQTGATEQYF.